The rows below give T cell receptor beta chains drawn from one sample of a study of T cell changes during pregnancy in multiple sclerosis. Assay: immunoSEQ multiplex PCR; the TCRdb copy retains only in-frame clones and omits some. The sample includes about 83,000 clones, around 90% of them seen just once. Sequencing used PBMCs, obtained in the first trimester of pregnancy. Receptor source: a female donor in good health, serving as a control in a pregnancy study. Some clones in this sample may be carry-over from other donors' samples. Both conserved end residues are part of each CDR3. D genes are given only for firm matches. A row's size may be missing; if present it is once, few, many or a size class.

CDR3 protein: CASSRPDSGDEKLFF
CDR3 DNA: TGCGCCAGCAGCCGACCGGACAGTGGGGATGAAAAACTGTTTTTT
J gene: TRBJ1-4
D gene: NA
V gene: TRBV4-1
clone size: NA

CDR3 protein: CASSLGGGQETQYF
CDR3 DNA: TGTGCCAGCAGCTTGGGGGGGGGACAAGAGACCCAGTACTTC
J gene: TRBJ2-5
D gene: TRBD2
V gene: TRBV5-4
clone size: NA

CDR3 protein: CSGQGAYEQYF
CDR3 DNA: TGCAGCGGACAGGGGGCCTACGAGCAGTACTTC
J gene: TRBJ2-7
D gene: TRBD1
V gene: TRBV29-1
clone size: NA

CDR3 protein: CASSLLGLAGVNEQFF
CDR3 DNA: TGTGCCAGCAGCTTGCTGGGACTAGCGGGAGTTAATGAGCAGTTCTTC
J gene: TRBJ2-1
D gene: TRBD2
V gene: TRBV7-2
clone size: NA

CDR3 protein: CASSLLSRLNEKLFF
CDR3 DNA: TGTGCCAGCAGTTTATTGTCCAGGCTGAATGAAAAACTGTTTTTT
J gene: TRBJ1-4
D gene: NA
V gene: TRBV27
clone size: NA

CDR3 protein: CASRQGARNTIYF
CDR3 DNA: TGTGCCAGCAGACAGGGGGCGAGGAACACCATATATTTT
J gene: TRBJ1-3
D gene: TRBD1
V gene: TRBV7-9
clone size: NA

CDR3 protein: CASSQEGLAGGNNEQFF
CDR3 DNA: TGCGCCAGCAGCCAAGAAGGACTAGCGGGGGGTAACAATGAGCAGTTCTTC
J gene: TRBJ2-1
D gene: TRBD2
V gene: TRBV4-1
clone size: NA

CDR3 protein: CASSKGTVLSRGNQPQHF
CDR3 DNA: TGTGCCAGCAGCAAAGGGACAGTACTAAGTCGGGGCAATCAGCCCCAGCATTTT
J gene: TRBJ1-5
D gene: NA
V gene: TRBV21-1
clone size: NA

CDR3 protein: CASSLGQGTYGYTF
CDR3 DNA: TGTGCCAGCAGCTTAGGGCAGGGAACCTATGGCTACACCTTC
J gene: TRBJ1-2
D gene: NA
V gene: TRBV7-9
clone size: NA

CDR3 protein: CASSIRERGGNTGELFF
CDR3 DNA: TGTGCCAGTAGTATAAGGGAGCGGGGGGGGAACACCGGGGAGCTGTTTTTT
J gene: TRBJ2-2
D gene: TRBD2
V gene: TRBV19
clone size: NA

CDR3 protein: CASRLVDQPQHF
CDR3 DNA: TGTGCAAGTCGCTTAGTCGATCAGCCCCAGCATTTT
J gene: TRBJ1-5
D gene: NA
V gene: TRBV12-2
clone size: once

CDR3 protein: CASSLGTGDPDTQYF
CDR3 DNA: TGTGCCAGCAGCTTAGGGACAGGGGACCCAGATACGCAGTATTTT
J gene: TRBJ2-3
D gene: TRBD1
V gene: TRBV11-3
clone size: NA

CDR3 protein: CATLGRPSYNEQFF
CDR3 DNA: TGTGCCACCCTTGGCAGGCCATCCTACAATGAGCAGTTCTTC
J gene: TRBJ2-1
D gene: NA
V gene: TRBV19
clone size: NA

CDR3 protein: CASSQGGGRPQHF
CDR3 DNA: TGTGCCAGCAGCCAAGGGGGGGGACGGCCCCAGCATTTT
J gene: TRBJ1-5
D gene: NA
V gene: TRBV4-2
clone size: NA

CDR3 protein: CASSPRQGTYEAFF
CDR3 DNA: TGTGCCAGCAGCCCCCGACAGGGGACCTATGAAGCTTTCTTT
J gene: TRBJ1-1
D gene: TRBD1
V gene: TRBV9
clone size: NA

CDR3 protein: CASSLTALSEQFF
CDR3 DNA: TGTGCCAGCAGCTTAACCGCACTAAGTGAGCAGTTCTTC
J gene: TRBJ2-1
D gene: NA
V gene: TRBV7-3
clone size: NA

CDR3 protein: CASSSSEGTSGNSEQYF
CDR3 DNA: TGTGCCAGCAGCTCCAGTGAAGGGACTAGCGGGAACTCCGAGCAGTACTTC
J gene: TRBJ2-7
D gene: TRBD2
V gene: TRBV5-8
clone size: NA

CDR3 protein: CASSWTSGRGELFF
CDR3 DNA: TGTGCCAGCAGCTGGACTAGCGGGAGGGGGGAGCTGTTTTTT
J gene: TRBJ2-2
D gene: TRBD2
V gene: TRBV7-2
clone size: NA

CDR3 protein: CASSLRQGAETEAFF
CDR3 DNA: TGTGCCAGCAGCCTCCGACAGGGGGCGGAAACTGAAGCTTTCTTT
J gene: TRBJ1-1
D gene: TRBD1
V gene: TRBV7-8
clone size: NA

CDR3 protein: CASSVSPGGDTEAFF
CDR3 DNA: TGTGCCAGCAGCGTTAGCCCAGGGGGTGACACTGAAGCTTTCTTT
J gene: TRBJ1-1
D gene: TRBD1
V gene: TRBV9
clone size: NA

CDR3 protein: CASSDRTGVNEQFF
CDR3 DNA: TGCGCCAGCAGTGATAGGACAGGAGTTAATGAGCAGTTCTTC
J gene: TRBJ2-1
D gene: TRBD1
V gene: TRBV10-1
clone size: NA

CDR3 protein: CASSQVRNTEAFF
CDR3 DNA: TGTGCCAGCAGCCAAGTCAGGAACACTGAAGCTTTCTTT
J gene: TRBJ1-1
D gene: NA
V gene: TRBV14
clone size: NA

CDR3 protein: CASSLELNEQFF
CDR3 DNA: TGTGCCAGCAGCTTGGAGCTTAATGAGCAGTTCTTC
J gene: TRBJ2-1
D gene: NA
V gene: TRBV7-9
clone size: NA

CDR3 protein: CASSKTTNTGELFF
CDR3 DNA: TGTGCCAGCTCTAAAACTACGAACACCGGGGAGCTGTTTTTT
J gene: TRBJ2-2
D gene: NA
V gene: TRBV18
clone size: NA

CDR3 protein: CASSLVVGQGSYGYTF
CDR3 DNA: TGTGCCAGCAGCTTAGTGGTTGGACAGGGGAGCTATGGCTACACCTTC
J gene: TRBJ1-2
D gene: TRBD1
V gene: TRBV7-9
clone size: once

CDR3 protein: CASSYSLAGGNNEQFF
CDR3 DNA: TGTGCCAGCAGTTACTCACTAGCGGGAGGGAACAATGAGCAGTTCTTC
J gene: TRBJ2-1
D gene: TRBD2
V gene: TRBV6-5
clone size: NA

CDR3 protein: CASSDGFGVTSETQYF
CDR3 DNA: TGTGCCAGCAGTGATGGTTTCGGGGTTACCTCAGAGACCCAGTACTTC
J gene: TRBJ2-5
D gene: NA
V gene: TRBV6-1
clone size: NA

CDR3 protein: CASISRMRGYTF
CDR3 DNA: TGTGCCAGCATCTCTCGGATGCGGGGCTACACCTTC
J gene: TRBJ1-2
D gene: NA
V gene: TRBV28
clone size: NA

CDR3 protein: CASSLGGPGELFF
CDR3 DNA: TGCGCCAGCAGCTTGGGGGGGCCCGGGGAGCTGTTTTTT
J gene: TRBJ2-2
D gene: NA
V gene: TRBV5-1
clone size: NA

CDR3 protein: CRSGTAPEAFF
CDR3 DNA: TGCAGATCCGGGACAGCTCCTGAAGCTTTCTTT
J gene: TRBJ1-1
D gene: TRBD1
V gene: TRBV20-1
clone size: few

CDR3 protein: CAISEFGGSNEKLFF
CDR3 DNA: TGTGCCATCAGTGAGTTCGGAGGGTCTAATGAAAAACTGTTTTTT
J gene: TRBJ1-4
D gene: NA
V gene: TRBV10-3
clone size: NA

CDR3 protein: CASSQDPAGGNTGELFF
CDR3 DNA: TGTGCCAGCAGCCAAGATCCAGCGGGAGGCAACACCGGGGAGCTGTTTTTT
J gene: TRBJ2-2
D gene: TRBD2
V gene: TRBV4-2
clone size: NA

CDR3 protein: CASSLETGNQPQHF
CDR3 DNA: TGTGCCAGCAGCTTGGAGACAGGGAATCAGCCCCAGCATTTT
J gene: TRBJ1-5
D gene: TRBD1
V gene: TRBV7-9
clone size: few

CDR3 protein: CASSPTAGYSNQPQHF
CDR3 DNA: TGTGCCAGCAGTCCGACAGCCGGGTATAGCAATCAGCCCCAGCATTTT
J gene: TRBJ1-5
D gene: NA
V gene: TRBV27
clone size: NA

CDR3 protein: CASSQEGLAGVVVQADTQYF
CDR3 DNA: TGCGCCAGCAGCCAAGAGGGGCTAGCGGGAGTAGTGGTTCAGGCAGATACGCAGTATTTT
J gene: TRBJ2-3
D gene: TRBD2
V gene: TRBV4-1
clone size: NA

CDR3 protein: CSVPGGGAGSTDTQYF
CDR3 DNA: TGCAGCGTTCCCGGGGGGGGAGCGGGGAGCACAGATACGCAGTATTTT
J gene: TRBJ2-3
D gene: TRBD2
V gene: TRBV29-1
clone size: NA

CDR3 protein: CASSPGADNEQFF
CDR3 DNA: TGTGCCAGCAGCCCGGGTGCGGACAATGAGCAGTTCTTC
J gene: TRBJ2-1
D gene: NA
V gene: TRBV7-7
clone size: NA

CDR3 protein: CASRRLAGPRETQYF
CDR3 DNA: TGTGCCAGCAGACGACTAGCGGGGCCGAGGGAGACCCAGTACTTC
J gene: TRBJ2-5
D gene: TRBD2
V gene: TRBV6-4
clone size: once

CDR3 protein: CASRIVSGRGEQYF
CDR3 DNA: TGTGCCAGCAGGATTGTTAGCGGGAGGGGCGAGCAGTACTTC
J gene: TRBJ2-7
D gene: TRBD2
V gene: TRBV11-2
clone size: NA

CDR3 protein: CAWRDRVGEKLFF
CDR3 DNA: TGTGCCTGGAGAGACAGGGTCGGTGAAAAACTGTTTTTT
J gene: TRBJ1-4
D gene: TRBD1
V gene: TRBV30
clone size: few

CDR3 protein: CAISEGQTEQFF
CDR3 DNA: TGTGCCATCAGTGAGGGGCAAACTGAGCAGTTCTTC
J gene: TRBJ2-1
D gene: NA
V gene: TRBV10-3
clone size: once

CDR3 protein: CSVTPGQGKETQYF
CDR3 DNA: TGCAGCGTTACCCCGGGACAGGGAAAAGAGACCCAGTACTTC
J gene: TRBJ2-5
D gene: TRBD1
V gene: TRBV29-1
clone size: NA

CDR3 protein: CASSKAGGSNTGELFF
CDR3 DNA: TGTGCCAGCAGCAAAGCGGGGGGCTCGAACACCGGGGAGCTGTTTTTT
J gene: TRBJ2-2
D gene: TRBD2
V gene: TRBV5-4
clone size: NA

CDR3 protein: CVSSIGGRWGNEQFF
CDR3 DNA: TGTGTCAGTAGTATCGGCGGGAGGTGGGGGAATGAGCAGTTCTTC
J gene: TRBJ2-1
D gene: TRBD2
V gene: TRBV19
clone size: NA

CDR3 protein: CASRSLAGGGKTQYF
CDR3 DNA: TGTGCCAGCAGGTCGCTAGCGGGAGGGGGAAAGACCCAGTACTTC
J gene: TRBJ2-5
D gene: TRBD2
V gene: TRBV2
clone size: NA

CDR3 protein: CASSPSGNNEQFF
CDR3 DNA: TGTGCCAGCTCACCGTCCGGGAACAATGAGCAGTTCTTC
J gene: TRBJ2-1
D gene: NA
V gene: TRBV18
clone size: NA

CDR3 protein: CASSISQGAAQPQHF
CDR3 DNA: TGTGCCAGTAGTATTTCCCAGGGGGCAGCGCAGCCCCAGCATTTT
J gene: TRBJ1-5
D gene: TRBD1
V gene: TRBV19
clone size: once

CDR3 protein: CSASQFYTF
CDR3 DNA: TGCAGTGCTAGCCAGTTCTACACCTTC
J gene: TRBJ1-2
D gene: NA
V gene: TRBV20-1
clone size: NA

CDR3 protein: CASSFTSADTQYF
CDR3 DNA: TGTGCCAGCAGCTTTACTAGCGCAGATACGCAGTATTTT
J gene: TRBJ2-3
D gene: TRBD2
V gene: TRBV11-3
clone size: NA

CDR3 protein: CASLPTGGQETQYF
CDR3 DNA: TGTGCCAGCCTCCCCACCGGGGGTCAAGAGACCCAGTACTTC
J gene: TRBJ2-5
D gene: NA
V gene: TRBV27
clone size: NA

CDR3 protein: CASAQGWGNTIYF
CDR3 DNA: TGTGCCAGCGCTCAGGGTTGGGGAAACACCATATATTTT
J gene: TRBJ1-3
D gene: NA
V gene: TRBV14
clone size: NA

CDR3 protein: CASSRTGGKGTEAFF
CDR3 DNA: TGCGCCAGCAGCAGAACAGGGGGCAAGGGCACTGAAGCTTTCTTT
J gene: TRBJ1-1
D gene: TRBD1
V gene: TRBV5-1
clone size: NA

CDR3 protein: CSVEGPNTGELFF
CDR3 DNA: TGCAGCGTTGAAGGGCCGAACACCGGGGAGCTGTTTTTT
J gene: TRBJ2-2
D gene: NA
V gene: TRBV29-1
clone size: NA

CDR3 protein: CSVARDTDSGANVLTF
CDR3 DNA: TGCAGCGTGGCCCGGGACACAGACTCTGGGGCCAACGTCCTGACTTTC
J gene: TRBJ2-6
D gene: NA
V gene: TRBV29-1
clone size: NA

CDR3 protein: CASSSTGVTGELFF
CDR3 DNA: TGTGCCAGCAGCTCGACAGGGGTCACCGGGGAGCTGTTTTTT
J gene: TRBJ2-2
D gene: TRBD1
V gene: TRBV7-2
clone size: NA

CDR3 protein: CASSPERTASYNEQFF
CDR3 DNA: TGTGCCAGCAGCCCAGAACGGACAGCCTCCTACAATGAGCAGTTCTTC
J gene: TRBJ2-1
D gene: NA
V gene: TRBV7-8
clone size: NA

CDR3 protein: CASSSRGGTGPYEQYF
CDR3 DNA: TGTGCCAGCAGCTCGAGAGGCGGGACAGGGCCCTACGAGCAGTACTTC
J gene: TRBJ2-7
D gene: TRBD1
V gene: TRBV5-6
clone size: NA